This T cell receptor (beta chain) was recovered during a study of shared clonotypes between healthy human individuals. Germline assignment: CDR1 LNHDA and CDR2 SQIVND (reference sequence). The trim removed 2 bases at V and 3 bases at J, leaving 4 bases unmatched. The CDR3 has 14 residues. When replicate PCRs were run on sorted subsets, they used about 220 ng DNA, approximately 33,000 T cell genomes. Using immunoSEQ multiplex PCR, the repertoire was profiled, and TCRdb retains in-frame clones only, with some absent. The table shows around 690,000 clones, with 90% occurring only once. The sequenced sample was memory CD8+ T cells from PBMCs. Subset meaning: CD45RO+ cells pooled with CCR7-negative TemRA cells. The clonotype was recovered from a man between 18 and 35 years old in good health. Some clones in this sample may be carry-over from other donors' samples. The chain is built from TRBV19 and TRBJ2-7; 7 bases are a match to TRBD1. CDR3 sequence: CASSITGASYEQYF. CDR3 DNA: TGTGCCAGTAGTATAACAGGGGCGAGCTACGAGCAGTACTTC.